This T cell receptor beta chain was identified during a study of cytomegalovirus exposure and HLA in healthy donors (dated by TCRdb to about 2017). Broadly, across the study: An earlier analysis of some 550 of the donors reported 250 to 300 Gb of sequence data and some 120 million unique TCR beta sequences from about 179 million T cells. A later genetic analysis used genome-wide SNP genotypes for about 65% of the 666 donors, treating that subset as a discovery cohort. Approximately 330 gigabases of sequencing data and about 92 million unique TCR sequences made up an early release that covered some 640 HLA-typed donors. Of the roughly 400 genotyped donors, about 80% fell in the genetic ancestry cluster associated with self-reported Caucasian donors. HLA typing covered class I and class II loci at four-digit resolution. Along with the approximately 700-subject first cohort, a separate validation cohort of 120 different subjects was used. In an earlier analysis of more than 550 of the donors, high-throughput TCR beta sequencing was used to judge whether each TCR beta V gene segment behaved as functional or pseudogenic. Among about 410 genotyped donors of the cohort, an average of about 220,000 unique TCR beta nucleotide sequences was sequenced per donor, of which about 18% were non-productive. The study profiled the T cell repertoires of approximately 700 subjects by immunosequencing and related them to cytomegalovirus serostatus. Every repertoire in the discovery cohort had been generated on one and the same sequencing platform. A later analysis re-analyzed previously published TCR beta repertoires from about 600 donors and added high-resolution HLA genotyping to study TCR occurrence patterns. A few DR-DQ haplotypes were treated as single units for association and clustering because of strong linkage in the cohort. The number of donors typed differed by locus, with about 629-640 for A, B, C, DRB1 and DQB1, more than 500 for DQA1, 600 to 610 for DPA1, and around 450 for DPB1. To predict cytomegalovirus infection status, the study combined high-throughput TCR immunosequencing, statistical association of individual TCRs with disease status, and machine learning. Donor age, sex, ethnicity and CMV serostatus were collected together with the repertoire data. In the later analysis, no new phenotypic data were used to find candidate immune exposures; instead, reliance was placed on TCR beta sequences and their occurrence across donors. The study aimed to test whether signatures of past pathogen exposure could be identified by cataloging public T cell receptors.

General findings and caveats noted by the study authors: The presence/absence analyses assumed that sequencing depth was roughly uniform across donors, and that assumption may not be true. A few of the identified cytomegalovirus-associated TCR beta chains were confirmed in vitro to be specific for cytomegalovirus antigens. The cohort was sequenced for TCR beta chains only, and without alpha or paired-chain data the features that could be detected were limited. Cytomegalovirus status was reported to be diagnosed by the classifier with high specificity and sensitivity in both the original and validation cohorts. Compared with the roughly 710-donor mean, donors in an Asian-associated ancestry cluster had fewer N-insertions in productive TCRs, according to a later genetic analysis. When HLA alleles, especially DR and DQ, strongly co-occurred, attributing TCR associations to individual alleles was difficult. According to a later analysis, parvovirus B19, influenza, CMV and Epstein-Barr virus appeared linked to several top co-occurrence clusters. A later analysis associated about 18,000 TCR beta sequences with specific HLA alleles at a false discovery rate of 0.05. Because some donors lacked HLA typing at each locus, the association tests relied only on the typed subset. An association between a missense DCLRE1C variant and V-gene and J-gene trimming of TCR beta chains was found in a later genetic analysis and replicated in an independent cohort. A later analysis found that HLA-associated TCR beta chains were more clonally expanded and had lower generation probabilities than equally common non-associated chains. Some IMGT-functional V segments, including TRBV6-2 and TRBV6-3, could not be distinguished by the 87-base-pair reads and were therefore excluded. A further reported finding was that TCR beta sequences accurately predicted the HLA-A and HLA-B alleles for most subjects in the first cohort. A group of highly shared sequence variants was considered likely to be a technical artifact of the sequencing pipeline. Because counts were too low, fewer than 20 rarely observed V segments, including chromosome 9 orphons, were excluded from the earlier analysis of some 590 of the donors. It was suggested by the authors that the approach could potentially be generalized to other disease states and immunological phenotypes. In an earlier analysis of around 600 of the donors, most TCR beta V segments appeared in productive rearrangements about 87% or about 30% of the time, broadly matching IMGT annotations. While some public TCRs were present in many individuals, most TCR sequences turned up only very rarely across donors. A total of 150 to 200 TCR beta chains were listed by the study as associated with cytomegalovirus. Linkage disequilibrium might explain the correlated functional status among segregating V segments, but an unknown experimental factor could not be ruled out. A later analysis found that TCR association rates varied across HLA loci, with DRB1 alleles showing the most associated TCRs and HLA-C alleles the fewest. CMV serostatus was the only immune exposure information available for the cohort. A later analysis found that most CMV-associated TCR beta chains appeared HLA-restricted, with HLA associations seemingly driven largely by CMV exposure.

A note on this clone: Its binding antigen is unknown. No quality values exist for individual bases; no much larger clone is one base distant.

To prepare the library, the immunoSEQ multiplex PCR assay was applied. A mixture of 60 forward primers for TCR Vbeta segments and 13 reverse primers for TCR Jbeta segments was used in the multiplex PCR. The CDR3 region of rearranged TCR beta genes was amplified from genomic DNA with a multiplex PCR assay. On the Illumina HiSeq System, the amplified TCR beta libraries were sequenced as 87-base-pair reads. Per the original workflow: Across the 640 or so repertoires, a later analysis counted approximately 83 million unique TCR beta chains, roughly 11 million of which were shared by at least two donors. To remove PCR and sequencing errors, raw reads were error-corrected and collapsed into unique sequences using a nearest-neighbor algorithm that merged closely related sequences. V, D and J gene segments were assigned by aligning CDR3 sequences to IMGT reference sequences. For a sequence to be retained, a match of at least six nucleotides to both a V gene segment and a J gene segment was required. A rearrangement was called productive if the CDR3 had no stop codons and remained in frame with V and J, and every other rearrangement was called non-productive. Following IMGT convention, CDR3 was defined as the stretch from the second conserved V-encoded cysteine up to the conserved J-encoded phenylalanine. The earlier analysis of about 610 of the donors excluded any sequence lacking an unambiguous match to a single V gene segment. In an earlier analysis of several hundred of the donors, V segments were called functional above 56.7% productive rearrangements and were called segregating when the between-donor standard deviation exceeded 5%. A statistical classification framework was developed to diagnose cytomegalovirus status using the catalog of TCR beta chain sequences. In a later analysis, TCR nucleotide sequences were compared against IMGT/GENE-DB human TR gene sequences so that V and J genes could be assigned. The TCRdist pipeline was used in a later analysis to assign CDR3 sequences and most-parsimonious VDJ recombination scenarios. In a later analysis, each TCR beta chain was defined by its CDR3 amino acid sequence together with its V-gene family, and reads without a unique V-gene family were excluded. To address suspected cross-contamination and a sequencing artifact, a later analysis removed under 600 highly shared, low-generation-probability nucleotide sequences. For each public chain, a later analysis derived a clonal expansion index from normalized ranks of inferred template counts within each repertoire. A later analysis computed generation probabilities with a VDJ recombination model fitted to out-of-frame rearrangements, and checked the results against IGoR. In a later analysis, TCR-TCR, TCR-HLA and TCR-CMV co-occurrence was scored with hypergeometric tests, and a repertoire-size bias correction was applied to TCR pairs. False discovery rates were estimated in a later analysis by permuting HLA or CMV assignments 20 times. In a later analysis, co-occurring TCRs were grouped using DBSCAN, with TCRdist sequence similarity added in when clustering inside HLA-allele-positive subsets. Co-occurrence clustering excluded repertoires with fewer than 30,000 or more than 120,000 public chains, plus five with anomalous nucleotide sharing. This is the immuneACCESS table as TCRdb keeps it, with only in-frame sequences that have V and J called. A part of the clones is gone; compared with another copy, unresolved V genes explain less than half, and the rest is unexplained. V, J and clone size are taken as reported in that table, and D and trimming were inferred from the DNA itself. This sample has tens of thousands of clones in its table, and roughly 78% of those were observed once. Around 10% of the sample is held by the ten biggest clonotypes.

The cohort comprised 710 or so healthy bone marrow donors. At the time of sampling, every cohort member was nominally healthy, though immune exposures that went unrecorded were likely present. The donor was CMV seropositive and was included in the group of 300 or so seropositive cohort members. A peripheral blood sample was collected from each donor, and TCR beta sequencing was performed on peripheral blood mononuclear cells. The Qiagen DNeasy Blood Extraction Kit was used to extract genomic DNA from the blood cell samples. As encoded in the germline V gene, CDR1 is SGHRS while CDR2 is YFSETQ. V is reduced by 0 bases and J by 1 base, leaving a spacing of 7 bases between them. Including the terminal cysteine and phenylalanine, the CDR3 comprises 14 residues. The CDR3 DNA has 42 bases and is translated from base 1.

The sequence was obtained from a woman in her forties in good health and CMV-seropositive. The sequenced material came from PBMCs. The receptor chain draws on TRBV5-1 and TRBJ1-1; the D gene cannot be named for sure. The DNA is TGCGCCAGCAGCTTGGATGGAGGGAACACTGAAGCTTTCTTT. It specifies CASSLDGGNTEAFF.